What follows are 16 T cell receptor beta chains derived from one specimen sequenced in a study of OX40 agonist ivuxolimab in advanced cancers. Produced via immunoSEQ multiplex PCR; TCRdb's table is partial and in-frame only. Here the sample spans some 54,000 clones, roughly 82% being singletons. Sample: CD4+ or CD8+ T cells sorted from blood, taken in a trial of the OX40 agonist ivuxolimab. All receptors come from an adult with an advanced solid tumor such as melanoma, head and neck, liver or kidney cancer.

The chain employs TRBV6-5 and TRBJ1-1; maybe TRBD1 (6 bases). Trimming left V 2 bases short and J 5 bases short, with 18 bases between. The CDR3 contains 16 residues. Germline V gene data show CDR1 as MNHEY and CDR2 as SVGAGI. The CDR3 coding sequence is TGTGCCAGCAGTTACGGGACTGGGGGGCGTAAAACTGAAGCTTTCTTT. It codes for CASSYGTGGRKTEAFF.

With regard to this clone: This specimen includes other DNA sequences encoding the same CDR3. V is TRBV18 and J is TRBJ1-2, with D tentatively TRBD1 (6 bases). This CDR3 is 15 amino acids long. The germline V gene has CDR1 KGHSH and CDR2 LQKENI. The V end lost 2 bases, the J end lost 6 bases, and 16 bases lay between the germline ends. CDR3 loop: CASSPTGSRDDGYTF. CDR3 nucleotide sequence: TGTGCCAGCTCACCAACAGGGAGTAGAGATGATGGCTACACCTTC.

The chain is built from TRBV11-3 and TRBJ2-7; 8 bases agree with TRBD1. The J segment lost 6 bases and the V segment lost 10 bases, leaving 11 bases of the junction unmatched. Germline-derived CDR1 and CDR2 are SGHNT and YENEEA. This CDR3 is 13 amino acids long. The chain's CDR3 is CATRTGKGGEQYF. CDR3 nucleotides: TGTGCCACCCGGACAGGGAAAGGGGGCGAGCAGTACTTC.

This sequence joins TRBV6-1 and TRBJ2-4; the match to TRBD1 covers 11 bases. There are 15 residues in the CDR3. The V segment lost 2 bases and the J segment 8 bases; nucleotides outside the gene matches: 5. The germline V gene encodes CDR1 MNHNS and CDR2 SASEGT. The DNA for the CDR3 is TGTGCCAGCAGTGAACCAGGACAGGGGGCCGACATTCAGTACTTC. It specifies CASSEPGQGADIQYF.

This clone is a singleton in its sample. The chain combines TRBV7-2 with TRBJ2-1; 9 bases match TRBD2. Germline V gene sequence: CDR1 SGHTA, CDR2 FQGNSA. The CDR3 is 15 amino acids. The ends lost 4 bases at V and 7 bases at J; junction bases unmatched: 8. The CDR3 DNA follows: TGTGCCAGCAGCTCTTATAGCGGGGGCCCTAATGAGCAGTTCTTC. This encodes CASSSYSGGPNEQFF.

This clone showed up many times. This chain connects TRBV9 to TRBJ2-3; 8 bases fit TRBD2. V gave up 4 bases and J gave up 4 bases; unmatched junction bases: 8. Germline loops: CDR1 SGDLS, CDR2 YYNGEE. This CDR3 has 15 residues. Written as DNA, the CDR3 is TGTGCCAGCAGCTCTAGGGTCGGGGGGGCAGATACGCAGTATTTT. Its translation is CASSSRVGGADTQYF.

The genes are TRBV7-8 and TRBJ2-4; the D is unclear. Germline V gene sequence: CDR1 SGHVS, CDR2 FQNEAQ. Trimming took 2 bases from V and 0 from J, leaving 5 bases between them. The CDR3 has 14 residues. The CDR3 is CASSLTAAKNIQYF. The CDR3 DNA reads TGTGCCAGCAGCTTAACCGCAGCCAAAAACATTCAGTACTTC.

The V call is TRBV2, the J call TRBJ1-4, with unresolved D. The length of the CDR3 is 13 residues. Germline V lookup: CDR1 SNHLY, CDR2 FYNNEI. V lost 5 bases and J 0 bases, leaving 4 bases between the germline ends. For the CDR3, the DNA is TGTGCCAGCAGTACTTCAACTAATGAAAAACTGTTTTTT. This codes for CASSTSTNEKLFF. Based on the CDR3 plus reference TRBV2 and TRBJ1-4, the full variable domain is EPEVTQTPSHQVTQMGQEVILRCVPISNHLYFYWYRQILGQKVEFLVSFYNNEISEKSEIFDDQFSVERPDGSNFTLKIRSTKLEDSAMYFCASSTSTNEKLFFGSGTQLSVL.

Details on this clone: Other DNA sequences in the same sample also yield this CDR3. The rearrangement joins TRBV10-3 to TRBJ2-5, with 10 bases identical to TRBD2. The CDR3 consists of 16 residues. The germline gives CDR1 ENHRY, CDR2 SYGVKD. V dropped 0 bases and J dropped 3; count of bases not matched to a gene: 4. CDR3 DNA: TGTGCCATCAGTGAGTCGGCTAGCGGGGGTAAAGAGACCCAGTACTTC. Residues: CAISESASGGKETQYF.

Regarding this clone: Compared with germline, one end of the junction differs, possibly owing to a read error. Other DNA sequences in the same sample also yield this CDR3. The CDR3 protein is CASSQGFPSDEQFF. For the CDR3, the DNA is TGTGCCAGCAGTCAGGGGTTCCCATCAGATGAACAGTTCTTC. V usage is TRBV11-2 and J usage is TRBJ2-1; D perhaps matches TRBD1 (6 bases). The CDR3 extends over 14 amino acids. Germline V gene data show CDR1 as SGHAT and CDR2 as FQNNGV.

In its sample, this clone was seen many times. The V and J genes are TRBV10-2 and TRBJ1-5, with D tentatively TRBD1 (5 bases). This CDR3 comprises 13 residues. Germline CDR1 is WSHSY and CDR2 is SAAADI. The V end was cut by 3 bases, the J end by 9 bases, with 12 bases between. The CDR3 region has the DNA TGCGCCAGCAGTGAACAGGACTCTCCGCCCCAGCATTTT. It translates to CASSEQDSPPQHF.

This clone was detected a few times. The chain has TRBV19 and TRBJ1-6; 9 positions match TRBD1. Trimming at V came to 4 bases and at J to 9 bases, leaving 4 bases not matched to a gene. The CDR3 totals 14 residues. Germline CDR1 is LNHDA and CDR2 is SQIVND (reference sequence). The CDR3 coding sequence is TGTGCCAGTAGTACGGACAGGGGATTTTCACCCCTCCACTTT. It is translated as CASSTDRGFSPLHF. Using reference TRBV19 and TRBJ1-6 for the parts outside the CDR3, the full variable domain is DGGITQSPKYLFRKEGQNVTLSCEQNLNHDAMYWYRQDPGQGLRLIYYSQIVNDFQKGDIAEGYSVSREKKESFPLTVTSAQKNPTAFYLCASSTDRGFSPLHFGNGTRLTVT.

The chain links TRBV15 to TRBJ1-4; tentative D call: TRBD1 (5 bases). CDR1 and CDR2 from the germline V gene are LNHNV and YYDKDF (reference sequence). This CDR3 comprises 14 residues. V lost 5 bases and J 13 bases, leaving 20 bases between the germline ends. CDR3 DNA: TGTGCCACCAGCCCCCGGGACGGGGTGGGGAGACTGTTTTTT. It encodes CATSPRDGVGRLFF.

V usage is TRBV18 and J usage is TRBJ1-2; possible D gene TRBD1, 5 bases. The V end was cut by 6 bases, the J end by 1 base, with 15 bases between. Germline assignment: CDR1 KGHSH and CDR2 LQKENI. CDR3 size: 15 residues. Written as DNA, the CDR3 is TGTGCCAGCTCGCCTACTCGGGACTTTAACTATGGCTACACCTTC. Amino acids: CASSPTRDFNYGYTF.

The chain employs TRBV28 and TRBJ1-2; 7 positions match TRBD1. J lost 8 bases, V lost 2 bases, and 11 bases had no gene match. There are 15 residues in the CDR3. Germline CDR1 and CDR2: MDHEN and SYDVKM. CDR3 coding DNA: TGTGCCAGCAGTTTAACCACAGGGGCCCCGGGGGGCTACACCTTC. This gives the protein CASSLTTGAPGGYTF.

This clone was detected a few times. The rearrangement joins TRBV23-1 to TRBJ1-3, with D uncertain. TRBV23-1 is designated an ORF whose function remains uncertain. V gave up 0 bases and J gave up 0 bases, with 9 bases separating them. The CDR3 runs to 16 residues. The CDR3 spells CASSQSSVFSGNTIYF. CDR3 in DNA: TGCGCCAGCAGTCAATCTTCTGTCTTCTCTGGAAACACCATATATTTT.